This passage covers 19 T cell receptor beta chains from one sample sequenced in a study of OX40 agonist ivuxolimab in advanced cancers. Assay: immunoSEQ multiplex PCR; the TCRdb copy retains only in-frame clones and omits some. The repertoire holds approximately 70,000 clones, with about 91% as singletons. The sequencing used CD4+ or CD8+ T cells sorted from blood, collected in a trial of the OX40 agonist ivuxolimab. The receptor set was obtained from an adult with an advanced solid tumor such as melanoma, head and neck, liver or kidney cancer.

This sequence joins TRBV29-1 and TRBJ1-2; 8 bases agree with TRBD1. Trimming took 4 bases from V and 4 from J; bases not matched to a gene: 8. The V gene's germline CDR1 is SQVTM and CDR2 ANQGSEA. CDR3 length equals 14 residues. The CDR3 loop reads CSVGGTGTSYGYTF. CDR3 nucleotides: TGCAGCGTTGGGGGGACAGGTACATCCTATGGCTACACCTTC.

The rearrangement uses TRBV20-1 and TRBJ2-1, with no clear D. Per the germline V gene, CDR1 is DFQATT and CDR2 is SNEGSKA (reference sequence). This CDR3 is built from 10 residues. Between the trimmed V and J ends, which lost 4 bases and 5 bases, there was a span of 3 bases. The CDR3 reads CSANHNEQFF. CDR3 sequence (DNA): TGCAGTGCTAACCACAATGAGCAGTTCTTC.

V usage is TRBV27 and J usage is TRBJ2-5, with TRBD1 matching 8 bases. The CDR3 has 16 amino acids. With 2 bases clipped from V and 5 bases from J, the junction kept 10 bases outside the gene matches. CDR1 and CDR2 (germline): MNHEY, SMNVEV (reference sequence). CDR3 DNA sequence: TGTGCCAGCAGTTTAAGTCTGCAGGGGGCTTGGGAGACCCAGTACTTC. It is translated as CASSLSLQGAWETQYF.

CDR3 coding DNA: TGTGCCAGCAAAAGTGGACAGAAAGAGACCCAGTACTTC. Protein: CASKSGQKETQYF. The rearrangement links TRBV28 to TRBJ2-5; tentative D call: TRBD1 (6 bases). V lost 7 bases to trimming and J lost 3 bases, with 12 bases between them. The CDR3 is 13 residues long. Germline lookup yields CDR1 MDHEN and CDR2 SYDVKM.

The chain has TRBV5-6 and TRBJ2-1; D unclear. CDR3 length equals 12 residues. Trimming removed 9 bases at V and 7 bases at J, with 14 bases between. Germline V gene lookup returns CDR1 SGHDT and CDR2 YYEEEE. The CDR3 sequence: CANKTPTNEQFF. CDR3 nucleotides: TGTGCCAACAAGACACCGACGAATGAGCAGTTCTTC.

This clone was counted a single time. The chain combines TRBV4-1 with TRBJ2-5; 9 positions agree with TRBD2. The V gene end was trimmed by 3 bases and the J gene end by 2 bases; junction bases not matched to a gene: 10. The germline V gene has CDR1 MGHRA and CDR2 YSYEKL. The CDR3 is made up of 17 amino acids. Here the CDR3 DNA reads TGCGCCAGCAGCCAGGACCGCCATAGCGGGAGACAAGAGACCCAGTACTTC. Translated, it gives CASSQDRHSGRQETQYF.

The genes are TRBV7-2 and TRBJ2-3, with 9 bases lining up with TRBD1. V was clipped by 5 bases and J by 2 bases; unmatched bases: 5. Germline loops: CDR1 SGHTA, CDR2 FQGNSA. This CDR3 region has 15 residues. This chain's CDR3 is CASSPGTGITDTQYF. CDR3 coding DNA: TGTGCCAGCAGCCCTGGGACAGGGATCACAGATACGCAGTATTTT. The full variable domain, its missing parts supplied by reference TRBV7-2 and TRBJ2-3, is GAGVSQSPSNKVTEKGKDVELRCDPISGHTALYWYRQSLGQGLEFLIYFQGNSAPDKSGLPSDRFSAERTGGSVSTLTIQRTQQEDSAVYLCASSPGTGITDTQYFGPGTRLTVL.

This chain uses TRBV6-5 with TRBJ2-7, with D hard to call. V was clipped by 6 bases and J by 6 bases, with 9 bases between them. This CDR3 spans 11 amino acids. Germline V gives CDR1 MNHEY, CDR2 SVGAGI. As DNA, the CDR3 is TGTGCCAGCAGCAACCTCCGCGAGCAGTACTTC. Translating it yields CASSNLREQYF.

This chain uses TRBV19 with TRBJ1-5, with a tentative D call TRBD1 (5 bases). Germline CDR1 and CDR2: LNHDA and SQIVND (reference sequence). Trimming took 4 bases from V and 0 from J, leaving 19 bases between them. The CDR3 totals 18 residues. In DNA form, the CDR3 reads TGTGCCAGTAGTAACAGCTTAGGGGCGGTTAATAGCAATCAGCCCCAGCATTTT. Translating it yields CASSNSLGAVNSNQPQHF.

This chain connects TRBV2 to TRBJ1-2; TRBD1 matches at 8 bases. Germline CDR1 reads SNHLY; CDR2 reads FYNNEI. CDR3 length: 13 residues. J was trimmed by 4 bases and V by 6 bases; bases with no gene match: 4. CDR3 sequence (DNA): TGTGCCAGCAGCATACAGGGGGGCTATGGCTACACCTTC. This gives the protein CASSIQGGYGYTF.

V is TRBV27 and J is TRBJ1-6, with unresolved D. The CDR3 length is 13 residues. V was clipped by 3 bases and J by 6 bases, with 6 bases between them. Germline V gene lookup returns CDR1 MNHEY and CDR2 SMNVEV (reference sequence). The CDR3 DNA sequence: TGTGCCAGCAGTTTTGATCCTAATTCACCCCTCCACTTT. Translating gives CASSFDPNSPLHF.

This chain links TRBV15 with TRBJ1-5, with 7 positions matching TRBD1. Germline V gene sequence: CDR1 LNHNV, CDR2 YYDKDF (reference sequence). V dropped 8 bases and J dropped 2; count of bases not matched to a gene: 6. This CDR3 spans 14 amino acids. CDR3 in DNA: TGTGCCACCCAGGGGGATCTAGGCAATCAGCCCCAGCATTTT. Its protein is CATQGDLGNQPQHF.

Remarks on this clone: A read error may produce the germline difference seen at one junction end. The J gene is TRBJ2-7, the V gene TRBV28, with 7 bases lining up with TRBD1. The CDR3 spans 13 residues. Germline values: CDR1 MDHEN, CDR2 SYDVKM. This CDR3 reads CASRRGTDKVDSF. The DNA of the CDR3 is TGTGCCAGCAGAAGGGGGACAGACAAGGTGGACAGCTTC.

On this clone: The CDR3 does not close with the conserved phenylalanine or tryptophan, likely indicating a read error. This sequence joins TRBV27 and TRBJ1-2; weak D call: TRBD1 (5 bases). The germline V gene has CDR1 MNHEY and CDR2 SMNVEV (reference sequence). Trimming left V 6 bases short and J 8 bases short, with 22 bases between. The CDR3 loop spans 15 amino acids. DNA for the CDR3: TGTGCCAGCAGCAGGCTCTTAGGGGTGACTGGAGGCTACACCCTC. As protein: CASSRLLGVTGGYTL.

The chain carries TRBV7-2 and TRBJ2-7; 8 bases fit TRBD1. The CDR3 extends over 15 amino acids. CDR1 is SGHTA and CDR2 is FQGNSA in the germline V gene. V trimming: 1 base; J trimming: 4 bases; junction bases outside the gene matches: 6. CDR3 DNA sequence: TGTGCCAGCAGCTTAGAAGGACAGGGTCTTTACGAGCAGTACTTC. Translated: CASSLEGQGLYEQYF. The entire variable domain, with the rest obtained from reference TRBV7-2 and TRBJ2-7, is as follows: GAGVSQSPSNKVTEKGKDVELRCDPISGHTALYWYRQSLGQGLEFLIYFQGNSAPDKSGLPSDRFSAERTGGSVSTLTIQRTQQEDSAVYLCASSLEGQGLYEQYFGPGTRLTVT.

The chain has TRBV5-1 and TRBJ2-1; 7 nucleotides match TRBD2. The CDR3 has 15 amino acids. Germline trimming cut 4 bases from V and 6 bases from J; bases unmatched to any gene: 10. Looked up from germline, CDR1 is SGHRS and CDR2 is YFSETQ. The DNA of the CDR3 is TGCGCCAGCAGCCGGACCGGACTAGACTTCAATGAGCAGTTCTTC. Its translation is CASSRTGLDFNEQFF. Based on the CDR3 plus reference TRBV5-1 and TRBJ2-1, the full variable domain is KAGVTQTPRYLIKTRGQQVTLSCSPISGHRSVSWYQQTPGQGLQFLFEYFSETQRNKGNFPGRFSGRQFSNSRSEMNVSTLELGDSALYLCASSRTGLDFNEQFFGPGTRLTVL.

This rearrangement joins TRBV5-4 to TRBJ1-6; D is perhaps TRBD1 (5 bases). The V end lost 0 bases, the J end lost 6 bases, and 10 bases lay between the germline ends. CDR1 SGHNT and CDR2 YYREEE come from the germline V gene (reference sequence). The CDR3 spans 15 residues. The CDR3 DNA reads TGTGCCAGCAGCTTGGTTGCAGGGATTAATTCACCCCTCCACTTT. Translation: CASSLVAGINSPLHF.

In its sample, this clone was seen once. The V call is TRBV28, the J call TRBJ2-1; D gene uncertain. This CDR3 has 12 amino acids. CDR1 and CDR2 (germline): MDHEN, SYDVKM. V was trimmed by 5 bases and J by 7 bases, leaving 9 bases between them. CDR3 loop: CASSRLGNEQFF. The CDR3 DNA follows: TGTGCCAGCAGTCGGCTCGGGAATGAGCAGTTCTTC.

J is TRBJ1-1 and V is TRBV2, with D hard to call. This CDR3 spans 12 amino acids. V lost 0 bases to trimming and J lost 10 bases, with 9 bases between them. Germline CDR1 SNHLY, CDR2 FYNNEI. Here the CDR3 DNA reads TGTGCCAGCAGTGAAGCGCTTGGAGGAGCTTTCTTT. Translating gives CASSEALGGAFF.